This T cell receptor beta chain originates from a study of blood T cell repertoires in COVID-19. Study information: Italy, Spain and the United States were the sources of the convalescent and acute COVID-19 samples. In each case, the material was cDNA or gDNA derived from T cells, B-cell-depleted T cells, or PBMCs.

In the source study's methods: Reference gene primer amplification gave estimated nucleated cell counts. Assay: immunoSEQ multiplex PCR; the TCRdb copy retains only in-frame clones and omits some. That table gives V, J and clone size, and the DNA gave D and trimming. The table shows about 71,000 clones, with roughly 85% occurring only once. The CDR3 is made up of 15 amino acids. Looked up from germline, CDR1 is MNHNY and CDR2 is SVGAGI (reference sequence). Trimming pared 2 bases from V and 1 base from J, leaving 11 bases between. Sequences were obtained from peripheral blood. The J gene is TRBJ1-1, the V gene TRBV6-6; D unresolved. The receptor was isolated from a man between 25 and 39 years old with acute or convalescent COVID-19. The CDR3 nucleotides read TGTGCCAGCAGTTACCCCTCGGCGGGGAACACTGAAGCTTTCTTT. Protein sequence: CASSYPSAGNTEAFF.